The 26 T cell receptor beta chains below come from one sample, sequenced in a study of T cells in Graves' hyperthyroidism and ophthalmopathy. TCR beta CDR3 region amplification was performed from RNA transcripts. Using the HTBI primer set, a first-round RT-PCR was run on the TCR CDR3. Using its own MiXCR run on the multiplex PCR reads, TCRdb lists one record per CDR3 protein. This sample has roughly 500,000 distinct CDR3 sequences, with approximately 13% found just once. Material: blood. Receptors were obtained from a woman in her twenties or thirties with Graves' hyperthyroidism that later progressed to Graves' ophthalmopathy.

This clonotype was seen at least ten times. V and J are TRBV28 and TRBJ2-7; 8 bases agree with TRBD2. V shed 5 bases and J 0 bases; nucleotides not matched to a gene: 9. Germline V lookup: CDR1 MDHEN, CDR2 SYDVKM. CDR3 size: 16 residues. This chain's CDR3 is CASSPALAVPSYEQYF. The CDR3 DNA is TGTGCCAGCAGTCCGGCACTAGCGGTCCCCTCCTACGAGCAGTACTTC.

This clonotype turned up a few times. The chain is built from TRBV5-1 and TRBJ2-7; the D gene is possibly TRBD2 (6 bases). This CDR3 region has 15 residues. V shed 4 bases and J shed 7 bases, with 21 bases lying between them. Germline V CDR1 and CDR2: SGHRS, YFSETQ. CDR3 amino acids: CASSASGTGDGEQYF. In nucleotides, the CDR3 is TGCGCCAGCAGCGCCTCCGGGACTGGAGACGGGGAGCAGTACTTC.

At least ten counts were recorded for this clonotype. The chain joins TRBV30 to TRBJ2-5; D is ambiguous. The length of the CDR3 is 12 residues. V lost 0 bases to trimming and J lost 6 bases, with 8 bases between them. CDR1 and CDR2 from the germline V gene are GTSNPN and SVGIG (reference sequence). CDR3 sequence: CAWSVREQTQYF. The CDR3 nucleotides read TGTGCCTGGAGTGTAAGGGAACAGACCCAGTACTTC. Using reference TRBV30 and TRBJ2-5 for the parts outside the CDR3, the full variable domain is SQTIHQWPATLVQPVGSPLSLECTVEGTSNPNLYWYRQAAGRGLQLLFYSVGIGQISSEVPQNLSASRPQDRQFILSSKKLLLSDSGFYLCAWSVREQTQYFGPGTRLLVL.

The chain links TRBV28 to TRBJ2-1, with D tentatively TRBD2 (5 bases). The length of the CDR3 is 11 residues. CDR1 is MDHEN, CDR2 SYDVKM, per germline. V lost 5 bases and J 10 bases, leaving 9 bases between the germline ends. CDR3 DNA: TGTGCCAGCAGTGTAGCGTTAGAGCAGTTCTTC. Translated: CASSVALEQFF.

This clonotype was counted only a few times. Here the CDR3 reads CATRTALEAKNIQYF. The CDR3 coding sequence is TGTGCCACCAGGACGGCTTTGGAAGCCAAAAACATTCAGTACTTC. The rearrangement uses TRBV7-2 and TRBJ2-4; D is uncertain. This CDR3 spans 15 amino acids. V was cut by 10 bases and J by 0 bases, with 16 bases left in between. The germline gives CDR1 SGHTA, CDR2 FQGNSA.

The rearrangement joins TRBV29-1 to TRBJ1-5, with D perhaps TRBD1 (5 bases). V was trimmed by 4 bases and J by 5 bases, leaving 15 bases between them. From germline, CDR1 is SQVTM and CDR2 ANQGSEA. The CDR3 runs 14 residues. CDR3 amino acids: CSVAGVGRDQPQHF. In nucleotides, the CDR3 is TGCAGCGTTGCGGGGGTCGGTAGAGATCAGCCCCAGCATTTT.

This clonotype came up many times. The chain carries TRBV27 and TRBJ1-6, with 7 nucleotides matching TRBD1. The CDR3 runs to 12 residues. Per the germline V gene, CDR1 is MNHEY and CDR2 is SMNVEV (reference sequence). Trimming took 2 bases from V and 14 from J; bases not matched to a gene: 3. The CDR3, as DNA: TGTGCCAGCAGTTTAACAGGGGCCTCCCTCCACTTT. The encoded protein is CASSLTGASLHF.

The gene calls are TRBV7-2 and TRBJ1-6; D is ambiguous. This CDR3 has 15 residues. Per the germline V gene, CDR1 is SGHTA and CDR2 is FQGNSA. Trimming left V 4 bases short and J 7 bases short, with 14 bases between. The CDR3 loop reads CASSSVLMANSPLHF. CDR3 in DNA: TGTGCCAGCAGCTCGGTCCTCATGGCAAATTCACCCCTCCACTTT.

CDR3 loop: CASRPHGRGYEQYF. CDR3 in DNA: TGTGCCAGCAGACCCCATGGAAGGGGCTACGAGCAGTACTTC. The rearrangement uses TRBV6-1 and TRBJ2-7, with a tentative D call TRBD1 (5 bases). The germline V gene encodes CDR1 MNHNS and CDR2 SASEGT. The CDR3 is made up of 14 amino acids. V lost 6 bases to trimming and J lost 3 bases, with 15 bases between them.

The table lists this clonotype with a few counts. The chain has TRBV19 and TRBJ2-4; TRBD2 is a possible D gene (5 bases). This CDR3 contains 16 residues. V lost 5 bases and J lost 2, with 16 bases in between. Germline CDR1 and CDR2: LNHDA and SQIVND (reference sequence). CDR3 in DNA: TGTGCCAGTAGTGCGTCAACCGGCGGGCCCAAAAACATTCAGTACTTC. Its translation: CASSASTGGPKNIQYF.

This clonotype was recorded many times. V usage is TRBV6-2 or TRBV6-3 and J usage is TRBJ1-2; no definite D call. CDR1 and CDR2 from the germline V gene are MNHEY and SVGEGT. Trimming left V 2 bases short and J 2 bases short, with 9 bases between. CDR3 length: 14 amino acids. CDR3 DNA sequence: TGTGCCAGCAGTTACAGGGCAGAGAACTATGGCTACACCTTC. Translated, it gives CASSYRAENYGYTF.

This clonotype came up a few times. The final CDR3 position lacks the conserved phenylalanine or tryptophan, pointing to a likely read error. This chain connects TRBV20-1 to TRBJ1-4, with TRBD1 matching over 9 bases. Germline-derived CDR1 and CDR2 are DFQATT and SNEGSKA (reference sequence). The length of the CDR3 is 15 residues. V was clipped by 5 bases and J by 7 bases; unmatched bases: 11. Here the CDR3 DNA reads TGCAGTGCTTCCATACCGGGACAGGGAGGTGAAAAACTGTTTTGT. This codes for CSASIPGQGGEKLFC.

This clonotype was counted many times. The rearrangement links TRBV14 to TRBJ1-2; tentative D call: TRBD1 (5 bases). The germline CDR1 and CDR2 sequences are SGHDN and FVKESK. This CDR3 is built from 16 residues. V was cut by 1 base and J by 1 base, with 13 bases left in between. The CDR3 spells CASSQGGTRNNYGYTF. CDR3 DNA: TGTGCCAGCAGCCAAGGAGGGACTAGGAATAACTATGGCTACACCTTC.

In the case of this clonotype: A read error may be the cause here, since a much bigger clone is one base away. The chain uses TRBV20-1 and TRBJ2-3; tentatively, D is TRBD1 or TRBD2 (7 bases each). Germline V gives CDR1 DFQATT, CDR2 SNEGSKA (reference sequence). This CDR3 region has 15 residues. The CDR3 bases are TGCAGCGCAAGCGGCGGGAGAGGGGGCTCAGATACGCAGTATTTT. Amino acids: CSASGGRGGSDTQYF.

This clonotype was detected a few times. This may come from a read error, since a much larger clone is one base off. The chain joins TRBV6-1 to TRBJ2-3; TRBD2 matches at 13 bases. In germline, CDR1 is MNHNS, CDR2 SASEGT. J was trimmed by 5 bases and V by 6 bases; bases with no gene match: 8. CDR3 length equals 16 residues. The CDR3: CASSPGLAGVIDTQYF. The CDR3 region has the DNA TGTGCCAGCAGCCCCGGACTAGCGGGAGTGATAGATACGCAGTATTTT.

This clonotype was counted only a few times. The chain joins TRBV6-2 or TRBV6-3 to TRBJ1-5; tentatively, D is TRBD1 (6 bases). This CDR3 has 19 amino acids. Trimming took off 2 bases at V and 6 bases at J, with 26 bases between the two ends. The germline V gene encodes CDR1 MNHEY and CDR2 SVGEGT. CDR3 protein: CASSYGLGGESVSIQPQHF. CDR3 nucleotides: TGTGCCAGCAGTTACGGCCTGGGGGGCGAGAGCGTGAGTATTCAGCCCCAGCATTTT.

This chain joins TRBV15 and TRBJ1-1; D gene unclear. Trimming cost V 1 base and J 4 bases, with 10 bases left between them. Germline-derived CDR1 and CDR2 are LNHNV and YYDKDF (reference sequence). The CDR3 totals 14 residues. The CDR3: CATSRGDWGTEAFF. DNA of the CDR3: TGTGCCACCAGCAGAGGTGACTGGGGCACTGAAGCTTTCTTT.

The chain is built from TRBV19 and TRBJ2-1; 16 bases align to TRBD2. CDR1 and CDR2 from the germline V gene are LNHDA and SQIVND (reference sequence). The CDR3 is made up of 18 amino acids. V was pared by 2 bases and J by 2 bases, with 3 bases of the junction left unmatched. For the CDR3, the DNA is TGTGCCAGTAGTATATGGGGACTAGCGGGGGGGGCCTACAATGAGCAGTTCTTC. Protein sequence: CASSIWGLAGGAYNEQFF.

The chain joins TRBV12-3 or TRBV12-4 to TRBJ2-4, with 7 nucleotides matching TRBD2. The CDR3 covers 16 residues. V dropped 7 bases and J dropped 0; count of bases not matched to a gene: 9. The CDR3 protein is CASTPPSGLAKNIQYF. The CDR3 DNA is TGTGCCAGCACCCCCCCTAGCGGTCTAGCCAAAAACATTCAGTACTTC.

The V call is TRBV27, the J call TRBJ1-1; 10 nucleotides align to TRBD1. Germline V lookup: CDR1 MNHEY, CDR2 SMNVEV (reference sequence). V gave up 6 bases and J gave up 8 bases; unmatched junction bases: 9. The CDR3 runs 14 residues. CDR3 DNA: TGTGCCAGCAGACTGGGACAGGGGTCGAGGGAAGCTTTCTTT. This gives the protein CASRLGQGSREAFF.

This clonotype was detected many times. The CDR3 sequence: CASSRVAGANVLTF. The CDR3 coding sequence is TGTGCCAGCTCTAGGGTAGCTGGGGCCAACGTCCTGACTTTC. V is TRBV28 and J is TRBJ2-6, with D unclear. This CDR3 has 14 amino acids. Trimming pared 8 bases from V and 2 bases from J, leaving 10 bases between. CDR1 MDHEN and CDR2 SYDVKM come from the germline V gene.

V is TRBV9 and J is TRBJ2-2; a possible D gene is TRBD1 (6 bases). Germline V CDR1 and CDR2: SGDLS, YYNGEE. Trimming stripped 3 bases from V and 2 bases from J, with 14 bases between. The CDR3 is 16 residues long. CDR3 sequence (DNA): TGTGCCAGCAGCGCCCTCTTGGGACAAAACACCGGGGAGCTGTTTTTT. Amino acids: CASSALLGQNTGELFF.

The CDR3 reads CASIRTSGTTGELFF. The CDR3 DNA reads TGTGCCAGTATTCGAACGAGCGGGACCACCGGGGAGCTGTTTTTT. This chain links TRBV19 with TRBJ2-2, with 7 bases fitting TRBD2. This CDR3 contains 15 residues. Losses at the gene ends were 7 bases for V and 4 bases for J; bases not matched to a gene: 9. Germline V gene data show CDR1 as LNHDA and CDR2 as SQIVND (reference sequence). Full variable domain (outside the CDR3, taken from reference TRBV19 and TRBJ2-2): DGGITQSPKYLFRKEGQNVTLSCEQNLNHDAMYWYRQDPGQGLRLIYYSQIVNDFQKGDIAEGYSVSREKKESFPLTVTSAQKNPTAFYLCASIRTSGTTGELFFGEGSRLTVL.

CDR3 in DNA: TGTGCCAGCAGGCGTCGACAGGCTGCTAACTATGGCTACACCTTC. Encoded protein: CASRRRQAANYGYTF. The chain employs TRBV5-6 and TRBJ1-2, with TRBD1 as a possible D gene (6 bases). CDR3 length: 15 amino acids. Germline values: CDR1 SGHDT, CDR2 YYEEEE. The ends were cut back, 5 bases at V and 0 bases at J, with 14 bases in the middle.

This clonotype was recorded at least ten times. The chain recombines TRBV11-3 with TRBJ2-1, with D possibly being TRBD1 or TRBD2 (5 bases each). The CDR3 loop spans 15 amino acids. V was cut by 2 bases and J by 2 bases, with 10 bases left in between. Looked up from germline, CDR1 is SGHNT and CDR2 is YENEEA. The CDR3 DNA reads TGTGCCAGCAGCTTAACATCGGGACCCTACAATGAGCAGTTCTTC. Protein product: CASSLTSGPYNEQFF.

The sample holds many counts of this clonotype. The chain is built from TRBV6-5 and TRBJ2-7; maybe TRBD1 (6 bases). This CDR3 is 15 amino acids long. CDR1 and CDR2 from the germline V gene are MNHEY and SVGAGI. Trimming cost V 2 bases and J 2 bases, with 13 bases left between them. The CDR3 nucleotides read TGTGCCAGCAGTTACAAAGAGACAGGACCCTACGAGCAGTACTTC. This encodes CASSYKETGPYEQYF.